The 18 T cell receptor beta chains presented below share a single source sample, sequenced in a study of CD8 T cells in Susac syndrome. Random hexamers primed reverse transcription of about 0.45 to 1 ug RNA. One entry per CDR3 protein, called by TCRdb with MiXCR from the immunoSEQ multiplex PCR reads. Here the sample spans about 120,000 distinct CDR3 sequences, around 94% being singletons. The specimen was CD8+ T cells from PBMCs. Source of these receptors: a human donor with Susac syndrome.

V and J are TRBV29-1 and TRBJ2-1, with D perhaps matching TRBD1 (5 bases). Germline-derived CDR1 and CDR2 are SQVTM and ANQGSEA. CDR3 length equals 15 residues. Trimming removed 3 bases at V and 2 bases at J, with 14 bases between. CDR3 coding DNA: TGCAGCGTTGAGAAAGGAGCAGGGACCTACAATGAGCAGTTCTTC. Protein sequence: CSVEKGAGTYNEQFF.

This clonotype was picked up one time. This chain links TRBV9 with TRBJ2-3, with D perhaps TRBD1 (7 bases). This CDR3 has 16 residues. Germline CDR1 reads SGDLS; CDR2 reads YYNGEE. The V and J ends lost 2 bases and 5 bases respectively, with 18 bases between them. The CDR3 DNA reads TGTGCCAGCAGCGTCACCGGGACAGAGGGGGGAGATACGCAGTATTTT. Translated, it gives CASSVTGTEGGDTQYF.

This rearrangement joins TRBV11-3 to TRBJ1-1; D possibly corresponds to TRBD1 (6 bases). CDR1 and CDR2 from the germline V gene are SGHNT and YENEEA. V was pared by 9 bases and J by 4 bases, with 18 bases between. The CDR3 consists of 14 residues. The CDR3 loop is CARRTGGRGTEAFF. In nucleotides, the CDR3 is TGTGCCAGGAGAACTGGGGGGCGTGGCACTGAAGCTTTCTTT.

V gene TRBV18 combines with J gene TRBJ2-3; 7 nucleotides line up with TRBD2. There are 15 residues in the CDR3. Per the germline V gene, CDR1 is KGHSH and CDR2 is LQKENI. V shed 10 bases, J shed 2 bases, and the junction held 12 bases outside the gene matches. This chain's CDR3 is CATHPTGGATDTQYF. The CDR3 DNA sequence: TGTGCCACCCACCCGACGGGGGGAGCCACAGATACGCAGTATTTT. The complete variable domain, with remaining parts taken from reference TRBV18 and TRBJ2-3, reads NAGVMQNPRHLVRRRGQEARLRCSPMKGHSHVYWYRQLPEEGLKFMVYLQKENIIDESGMPKERFSAEFPKEGPSILRIQQVVRGDSAAYFCATHPTGGATDTQYFGPGTRLTVL.

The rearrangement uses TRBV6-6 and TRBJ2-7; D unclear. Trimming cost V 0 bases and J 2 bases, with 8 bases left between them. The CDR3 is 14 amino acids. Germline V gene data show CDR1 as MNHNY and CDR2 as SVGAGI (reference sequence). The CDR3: CASSYSGSPYEQYF. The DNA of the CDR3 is TGTGCCAGCAGTTACTCCGGGTCTCCCTACGAGCAGTACTTC.

CDR3 DNA: TGTGCCAGCAGTCCGACAGGGGAGGGGACCCAGTACTTC. This encodes CASSPTGEGTQYF. The gene calls are TRBV28 and TRBJ2-5, with D tentatively TRBD1 (8 bases). In germline, CDR1 is MDHEN, CDR2 SYDVKM. The V gene lost 5 bases and the J gene lost 7 bases, with 14 bases spanning the gap. The length of the CDR3 is 13 residues.

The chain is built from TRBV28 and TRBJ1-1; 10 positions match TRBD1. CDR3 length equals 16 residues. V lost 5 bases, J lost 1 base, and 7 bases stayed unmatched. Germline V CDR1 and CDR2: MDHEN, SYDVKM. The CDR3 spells CASSLDRGRGNTEAFF. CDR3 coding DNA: TGTGCCAGCAGTCTCGACAGGGGGCGGGGGAACACTGAAGCTTTCTTT. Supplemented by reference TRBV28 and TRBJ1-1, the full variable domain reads DVKVTQSSRYLVKRTGEKVFLECVQDMDHENMFWYRQDPGLGLRLIYFSYDVKMKEKGDIPEGYSVSREKKERFSLILESASTNQTSMYLCASSLDRGRGNTEAFFGQGTRLTVV.

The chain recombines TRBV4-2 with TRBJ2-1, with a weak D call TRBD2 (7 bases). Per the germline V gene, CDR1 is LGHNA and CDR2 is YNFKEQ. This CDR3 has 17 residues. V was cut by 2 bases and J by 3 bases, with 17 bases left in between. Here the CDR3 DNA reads TGTGCCAGCAGCCAAAAGCCGGGGGGCGGGGGCTACAATGAGCAGTTCTTC. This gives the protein CASSQKPGGGGYNEQFF.

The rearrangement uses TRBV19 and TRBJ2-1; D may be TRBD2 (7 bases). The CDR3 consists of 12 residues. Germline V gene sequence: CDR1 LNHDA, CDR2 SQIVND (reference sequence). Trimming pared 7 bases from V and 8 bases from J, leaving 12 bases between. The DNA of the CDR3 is TGTGCCAGTAAGGAGGGGGGGGATGAGCAGTTCTTC. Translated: CASKEGGDEQFF.

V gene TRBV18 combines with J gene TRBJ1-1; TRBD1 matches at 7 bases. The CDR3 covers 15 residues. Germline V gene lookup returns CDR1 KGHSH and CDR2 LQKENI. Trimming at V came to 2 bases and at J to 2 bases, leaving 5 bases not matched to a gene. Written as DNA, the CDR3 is TGTGCCAGCTCACCAGTTGGGGACAGTAACACTGAAGCTTTCTTT. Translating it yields CASSPVGDSNTEAFF.

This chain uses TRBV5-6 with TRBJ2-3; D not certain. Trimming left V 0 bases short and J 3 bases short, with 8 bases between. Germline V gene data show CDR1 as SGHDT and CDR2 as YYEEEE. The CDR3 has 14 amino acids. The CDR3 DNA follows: TGTGCCAGCAGCTTGGAGGGCCCTACAGATACGCAGTATTTT. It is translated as CASSLEGPTDTQYF.

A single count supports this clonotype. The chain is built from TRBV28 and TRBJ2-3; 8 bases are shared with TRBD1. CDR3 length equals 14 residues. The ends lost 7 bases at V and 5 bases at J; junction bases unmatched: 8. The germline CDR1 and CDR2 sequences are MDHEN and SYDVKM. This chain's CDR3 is CASTLGQAIDTQYF. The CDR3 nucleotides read TGTGCCAGCACCCTGGGACAGGCGATAGATACGCAGTATTTT.

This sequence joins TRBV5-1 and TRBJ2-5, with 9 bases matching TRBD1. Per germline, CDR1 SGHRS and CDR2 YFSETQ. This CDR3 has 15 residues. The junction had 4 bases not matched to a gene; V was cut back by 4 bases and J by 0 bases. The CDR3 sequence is CASSRTGAYQETQYF. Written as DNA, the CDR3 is TGCGCCAGCAGCCGGACAGGGGCGTACCAAGAGACCCAGTACTTC.

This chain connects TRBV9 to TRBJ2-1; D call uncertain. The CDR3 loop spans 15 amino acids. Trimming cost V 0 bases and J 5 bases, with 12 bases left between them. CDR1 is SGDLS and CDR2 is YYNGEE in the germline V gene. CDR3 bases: TGTGCCAGCAGCGTAGAAGGTAGCACCGACAATGAGCAGTTCTTC. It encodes CASSVEGSTDNEQFF.

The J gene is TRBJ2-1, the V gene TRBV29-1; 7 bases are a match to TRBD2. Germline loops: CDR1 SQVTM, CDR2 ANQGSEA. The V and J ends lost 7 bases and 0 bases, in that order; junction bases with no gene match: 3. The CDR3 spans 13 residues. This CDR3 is CSASGGSYNEQFF. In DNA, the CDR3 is TGCAGCGCCTCGGGGGGCTCCTACAATGAGCAGTTCTTC.

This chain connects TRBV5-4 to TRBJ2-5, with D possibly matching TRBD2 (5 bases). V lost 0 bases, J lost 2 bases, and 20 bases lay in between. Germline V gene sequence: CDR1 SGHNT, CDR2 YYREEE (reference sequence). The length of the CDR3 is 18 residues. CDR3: CASSLGLAEGSGQETQYF. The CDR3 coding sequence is TGTGCCAGCAGCTTGGGGCTAGCTGAAGGCAGTGGGCAAGAGACCCAGTACTTC.

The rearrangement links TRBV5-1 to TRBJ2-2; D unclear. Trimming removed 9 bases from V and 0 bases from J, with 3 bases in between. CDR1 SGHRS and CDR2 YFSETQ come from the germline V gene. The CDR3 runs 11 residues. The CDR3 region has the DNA TGCGCCACTGCGAACACCGGGGAGCTGTTTTTT. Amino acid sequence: CATANTGELFF. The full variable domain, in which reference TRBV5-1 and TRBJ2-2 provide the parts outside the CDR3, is KAGVTQTPRYLIKTRGQQVTLSCSPISGHRSVSWYQQTPGQGLQFLFEYFSETQRNKGNFPGRFSGRQFSNSRSEMNVSTLELGDSALYLCATANTGELFFGEGSRLTVL.

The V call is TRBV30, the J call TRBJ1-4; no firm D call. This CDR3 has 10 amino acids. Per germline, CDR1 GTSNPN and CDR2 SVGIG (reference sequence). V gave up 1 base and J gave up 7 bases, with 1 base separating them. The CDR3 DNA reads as TGTGCCTGGAGTGGTGAAAAACTGTTTTTT. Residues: CAWSGEKLFF.